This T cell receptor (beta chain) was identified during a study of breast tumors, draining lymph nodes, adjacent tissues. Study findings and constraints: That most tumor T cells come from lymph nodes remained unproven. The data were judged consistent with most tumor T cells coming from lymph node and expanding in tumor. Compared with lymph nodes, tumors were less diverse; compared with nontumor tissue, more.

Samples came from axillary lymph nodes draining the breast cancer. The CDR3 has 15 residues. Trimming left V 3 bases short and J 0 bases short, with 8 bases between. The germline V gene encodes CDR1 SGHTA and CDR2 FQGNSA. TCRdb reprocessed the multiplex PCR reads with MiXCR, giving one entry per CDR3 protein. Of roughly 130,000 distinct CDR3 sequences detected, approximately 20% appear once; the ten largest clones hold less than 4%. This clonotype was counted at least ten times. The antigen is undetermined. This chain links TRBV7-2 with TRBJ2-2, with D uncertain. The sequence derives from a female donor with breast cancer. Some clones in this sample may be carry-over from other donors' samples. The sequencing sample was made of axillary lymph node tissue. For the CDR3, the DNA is TGTGCCAGCAGCTTCGGCGGCTCGAACACCGGGGAGCTGTTTTTT. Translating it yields CASSFGGSNTGELFF.